This T cell receptor beta chain stems from a study of shared clonotypes between healthy human individuals. The protocol was immunoSEQ multiplex PCR, while the TCRdb copy is restricted to in-frame clones and leaves out a portion. Counted here are millions of clones, 85% to 95% occurring once; the ten biggest clones make up about 0.37%. Trimming removed 2 bases from V and 4 bases from J, with 8 bases in between. CDR1 and CDR2 from the germline V gene are SEHNR and FQNEAQ (reference sequence). The CDR3 spans 13 residues. The genes are TRBV7-9 and TRBJ2-5, with D tentatively TRBD1 (6 bases). The sample was naive CD4+ T cells from PBMCs. Specified subset: CD45RA+ positively selected. The TCR comes from a man between 18 and 29 years old in good health. Some clones in this sample may be carry-over from other donors' samples. The CDR3 bases are TGTGCCAGCAGCTTACGGGACATAGAGACCCAGTACTTC. Its translation: CASSLRDIETQYF.